These T cell receptor beta chains were read from a single sample in a study of CD8 T cells in ankylosing spondylitis. MiXCR, run by TCRdb on the 5' RACE reads, gives a single entry per CDR3 protein. This table holds more than 250,000 distinct CDR3 sequences, roughly 10% found once. The sample taken for sequencing was blood, either unsorted or a sorted T cell fraction (not recorded which). The source of these receptors is a female donor with ankylosing spondylitis or in good health (not recorded which). Both conserved end residues are part of each CDR3. The order of the fields is clone size, V gene, D gene, J gene, CDR3 DNA, CDR3 protein. The D gene is left open where the match is weak. Size values are once, few and many counts, or a class for expanded clones, and some rows have none.

>many|TRBV24-1|-|TRBJ2-3
TGTGCCACCAGTGATAACGGCCGCACAGATACGCAGTATTTT
CATSDNGRTDTQYF
>many|TRBV5-1|-|TRBJ2-2
TGCGCCAGCAGCCTTGGGGAGAACACCGGGGAGCTGTTTTTT
CASSLGENTGELFF
>few|TRBV7-8|TRBD1|TRBJ1-2
TGTGCCAGCAGCTCAGTGGGGACAGACAAGAACTATGGCTACACCTTC
CASSSVGTDKNYGYTF
>many|TRBV20-1|-|TRBJ1-5
TGCAGTGCTAGCGGCCTCAGGGGCAATCAGCCCCAGCATTTT
CSASGLRGNQPQHF
>few|TRBV10-3|TRBD2|TRBJ2-1
TGTGCCATCAGGCCGGGACTAGCCTTTCAGAGCGATGAGCAGTTCTTC
CAIRPGLAFQSDEQFF
>-|TRBV20-1|-|TRBJ1-5
TGCAGTGCTAGTGTGCACAGGGCGCTCTATAGCAATCAGCCCCAGCATTTT
CSASVHRALYSNQPQHF
>-|TRBV2|-|TRBJ2-1
TGTGCCAGCAGCCTAAAACTAGGGCCGAATGAGCAGTTCTTC
CASSLKLGPNEQFF
>many|TRBV5-1|-|TRBJ1-3
TGCGCCAGCAGCTTGGGGGACGCGAGCTCTGGAAACACCATATATTTT
CASSLGDASSGNTIYF
>many|TRBV3-1|TRBD2|TRBJ2-1
TGTGCCAGCAGCCAGGGACTAGCGGGAGGAACCTCCTACAATGAGCAGTTCTTC
CASSQGLAGGTSYNEQFF
>-|TRBV20-1|TRBD1|TRBJ2-4
TGCAGTGCTAGTCCTGGGGCGAACCGGGACAGGGGGAAAAACATTCAGTACTTC
CSASPGANRDRGKNIQYF
>many|TRBV29-1|TRBD1|TRBJ1-5
TGCAGCGTCGTGACAGGGTTGGGGAATCAGCCCCAGCATTTT
CSVVTGLGNQPQHF
>-|TRBV29-1|TRBD2|TRBJ2-2
TGCAGCGTTTATGGCGCGCGGACTAGCGGGAGGAACACCGGGGAGCTGTTTTTT
CSVYGARTSGRNTGELFF
>few|TRBV5-5|-|TRBJ2-5
TGTGCCAGCAGCTTGAGTCACTCACTGTTTGAGACCCAGTACTTC
CASSLSHSLFETQYF
>few|TRBV18|-|TRBJ2-1
TGTGCCAGCTCACGCCCGAGACAGGTGGCGGTAAACTTGGATGAGCAGTTCTTC
CASSRPRQVAVNLDEQFF
>many|TRBV5-1|-|TRBJ1-3
TGCGCCAGCAGCCCCCGGGACCTTCTCTCTGGAAACACCATATATTTT
CASSPRDLLSGNTIYF
>many|TRBV7-8|TRBD1|TRBJ2-7
TGTGCCAGCACCCTCCCGGACAGGGGGCGTAACGAGCAGTACTTC
CASTLPDRGRNEQYF
>many|TRBV20-1|-|TRBJ2-5
TGCAGTGCTATCTCGGAGACCCAGTACTTC
CSAISETQYF
>many|TRBV29-1|TRBD1|TRBJ2-1
TGCAGCGTCAATACAGGGGAGACTGAGCAGTTCTTC
CSVNTGETEQFF
>many|TRBV5-1|-|TRBJ2-7
TGCGCCAGCAGCTTGGAGGCAGTTCCATCCTACGAGCAGTACTTC
CASSLEAVPSYEQYF
>-|TRBV5-1|-|TRBJ2-1
TGCGCCAGCAGCTTAGGTTGGGGTAACGATGAGCAGTTCTTC
CASSLGWGNDEQFF
>-|TRBV7-3|-|TRBJ2-3
TGTGCCAGCAGCTTCACAATCTCAGATACGCAGTATTTT
CASSFTISDTQYF
>once|TRBV5-6|-|TRBJ2-1
TGTGCCAGCAGCTCCTGGAGGTCCCTTGCTCATGAGCAGTTCTTC
CASSSWRSLAHEQFF
>many|TRBV6-5|TRBD2|TRBJ2-5
TGTGCCAGCAGTTACTCGAGGCTAGCGGGAGTTGAGACCCAGTACTTC
CASSYSRLAGVETQYF
>many|TRBV24-1|-|TRBJ2-3
TGTGCCACCAGTGACCGGGACAGCACAGATACGCAGTATTTT
CATSDRDSTDTQYF
>-|TRBV29-1|-|TRBJ2-5
TGCAGCGTTGAAGCCCGGACCCAGGGCCAGGAGACCCAGTACTTC
CSVEARTQGQETQYF
>many|TRBV12-3/TRBV12-4|TRBD1|TRBJ2-1
TGTGCCAGCTCCTCCCCCATGGGACAGGGAGGGAGTGGGCAGTTCTTC
CASSSPMGQGGSGQFF
>few|TRBV7-2|-|TRBJ1-2
TGTGCCAGCAGCGTCGCGGGACAATCTAACTATGGCTACACCTTC
CASSVAGQSNYGYTF
>few|TRBV4-1|-|TRBJ2-7
TGCGCCAGCAGCCAGCCTGGACCCGGCTCCTACGAGCAGTACTTC
CASSQPGPGSYEQYF
>many|TRBV5-1|TRBD1|TRBJ1-2
TGCGCCAGCAGCTCCGACAGGGTTGACTACACCTTC
CASSSDRVDYTF
>few|TRBV27|-|TRBJ2-7
TGTGCCAGCAGTACCGGCGGATCCTACGAGCAGTACTTC
CASSTGGSYEQYF
>many|TRBV29-1|-|TRBJ2-1
TGCAGCGTTGAAGGTCGCGGGATGCATGAGCAGTTCTTC
CSVEGRGMHEQFF
>few|TRBV20-1|-|TRBJ2-7
TGCAGTGCTAGAGTCCAAGGTGGGCCCTCATTCTCCTACGAGCAGTACTTC
CSARVQGGPSFSYEQYF
>few|TRBV20-1|-|TRBJ2-7
TGCAGTGCTAGAGTTCCGGGAGCGGGCTACGAGCAGTACTTC
CSARVPGAGYEQYF
>-|TRBV18|-|TRBJ2-7
TGTGCCAGCTCACGAAGGGAAAGGTTCGACGAGCAGTACTTC
CASSRRERFDEQYF
>many|TRBV12-3/TRBV12-4|TRBD2|TRBJ2-1
TGTGCCAGCAGGACTAGCGGGACCTACAATGAGCAGTTCTTC
CASRTSGTYNEQFF
>-|TRBV12-3/TRBV12-4|TRBD2|TRBJ2-7
TGTGCCAGCAGCCGCGGGACTAGCGGCCACTACGAGCAGTACTTC
CASSRGTSGHYEQYF
>many|TRBV20-1|-|TRBJ1-4
TGCAGTGCTTACCGGGAGGCAACTAATGAAAAACTGTTTTTT
CSAYREATNEKLFF
>many|TRBV7-2|-|TRBJ2-5
TGTGCCAGCAGCTTAGGTTTACCGGCGGCAGGGACCCAGTACTTC
CASSLGLPAAGTQYF
>many|TRBV10-3|-|TRBJ2-3
TGTGCCATCAGTGCTTCCCTGGGACACGGGACCTTCACAGATACGCAGTATTTT
CAISASLGHGTFTDTQYF
>many|TRBV5-1|-|TRBJ2-3
TGCGCCAGCAGCTCACGACCCCCGGGAGCTAGCACAGATACGCAGTATTTT
CASSSRPPGASTDTQYF
>many|TRBV28|-|TRBJ2-7
TGTGCCAGCAGTCCTACTCAGGGAAAAAAGAGCTACGAGCAGTACTTC
CASSPTQGKKSYEQYF
>many|TRBV4-1|-|TRBJ2-7
TGCGCCAGCAGCCAATCCTTGTGGGACGGCTACGAGCAGTACTTC
CASSQSLWDGYEQYF
>many|TRBV12-3/TRBV12-4|TRBD1|TRBJ1-1
TGTGCCAGCAGTGTCGGGACAGCTGAAGCTTTCTTT
CASSVGTAEAFF
>many|TRBV20-1|-|TRBJ2-5
TGCAGTGCTAGACCGATACAGGGAGGAAAAGAGACCCAGTACTTC
CSARPIQGGKETQYF
>-|TRBV30|-|TRBJ2-3
TGTGCCTGGAGTGAACAGGGTGGGGATACGCCGTATTTT
CAWSEQGGDTPYF
>-|TRBV27|-|TRBJ2-1
TGTGCCCCCCTGACGGGAGAACCATTCAATGAGCAGTTCTTC
CAPLTGEPFNEQFF
>many|TRBV20-1|TRBD2|TRBJ2-7
TGCAGTGCTGGGACTAGCGGACCTACGGGGGGTGAGCAGTACTTC
CSAGTSGPTGGEQYF
>few|TRBV4-3|TRBD2|TRBJ2-1
TGCGCCAGCAGCATCAGCGGGAGGGGATTGGGTAATGAGCAGTTCTTC
CASSISGRGLGNEQFF
>many|TRBV20-1|TRBD2|TRBJ2-7
TGCAGTGCTAGTGGTGGGACTAGCTCCTACGAGCAGTACTTC
CSASGGTSSYEQYF
>once|TRBV20-1|TRBD2|TRBJ2-3
TGCAGTGCGTGGACTAGCGAGCCCCCAGATACGCAGTATTTT
CSAWTSEPPDTQYF